These 5 T cell receptor beta chains came from one sample sequenced in a study of T-cell memory formation after mild COVID-19. TCRdb itself ran the 5' RACE reads through MiXCR, one entry per CDR3 protein. The repertoire holds about 150,000 distinct CDR3 sequences, 13% to 15% seen once, with approximately 14% in the top ten. The sample comprised PBMCs or a T cell subset sorted from them (not recorded which). All receptors come from an adult woman who had mild COVID-19 (a few samples of this study predate the infection). Cell type and time point are not known.

This clonotype was counted between two and nine times. The chain uses TRBV7-2 and TRBJ2-5, with a possible D match to TRBD2 (5 bases). The CDR3 covers 13 residues. V was trimmed by 5 bases and J by 5 bases, leaving 12 bases between them. Germline CDR1 SGHTA, CDR2 FQGNSA. The CDR3, as DNA: TGTGCCAGCAGCCCATCTAGCACCGAGACCCAGTACTTC. Protein sequence: CASSPSSTETQYF.

The chain couples TRBV6-5 to TRBJ2-3; D unclear. Germline lookup yields CDR1 MNHEY and CDR2 SVGAGI. The V end lost 2 bases, the J end lost 0 bases, and 9 bases lay between the germline ends. The CDR3 is made up of 15 amino acids. Here the CDR3 reads CASSYDGPSTDTQYF. The DNA of the CDR3 is TGTGCCAGCAGTTACGACGGACCTAGCACAGATACGCAGTATTTT.

This clonotype was seen repeatedly, ten times or more. This chain links TRBV15 with TRBJ2-7; the match to TRBD2 covers 9 bases. CDR1 is LNHNV, CDR2 YYDKDF, per germline (reference sequence). The CDR3 is made up of 16 amino acids. V trimming: 6 bases; J trimming: 2 bases; junction bases outside the gene matches: 11. The CDR3: CATRLAYGTSPYEQYF. Here the CDR3 DNA reads TGTGCCACCAGATTGGCCTATGGGACTAGCCCCTACGAGCAGTACTTC.

The V gene is TRBV4-3, the J gene TRBJ1-1, with 7 bases identical to TRBD1. Trimming took 0 bases from V and 4 from J; bases not matched to a gene: 5. Germline V gene lookup returns CDR1 LGHNA and CDR2 YSLEER. The CDR3 totals 15 residues. Here the CDR3 reads CASSQDWTGGTEAFF. The CDR3 region has the DNA TGCGCCAGCAGCCAAGATTGGACAGGCGGCACTGAAGCTTTCTTT.

The chain combines TRBV7-2 with TRBJ2-1, with 11 bases matching TRBD2. There are 18 residues in the CDR3. Losses at the gene ends were 4 bases for V and 0 bases for J; bases not matched to a gene: 8. Per the germline V gene, CDR1 is SGHTA and CDR2 is FQGNSA. CDR3 coding DNA: TGTGCCAGCAGCTCAACTAGCGGGAGAGGGGCCTCCTACAATGAGCAGTTCTTC. This translates into CASSSTSGRGASYNEQFF.